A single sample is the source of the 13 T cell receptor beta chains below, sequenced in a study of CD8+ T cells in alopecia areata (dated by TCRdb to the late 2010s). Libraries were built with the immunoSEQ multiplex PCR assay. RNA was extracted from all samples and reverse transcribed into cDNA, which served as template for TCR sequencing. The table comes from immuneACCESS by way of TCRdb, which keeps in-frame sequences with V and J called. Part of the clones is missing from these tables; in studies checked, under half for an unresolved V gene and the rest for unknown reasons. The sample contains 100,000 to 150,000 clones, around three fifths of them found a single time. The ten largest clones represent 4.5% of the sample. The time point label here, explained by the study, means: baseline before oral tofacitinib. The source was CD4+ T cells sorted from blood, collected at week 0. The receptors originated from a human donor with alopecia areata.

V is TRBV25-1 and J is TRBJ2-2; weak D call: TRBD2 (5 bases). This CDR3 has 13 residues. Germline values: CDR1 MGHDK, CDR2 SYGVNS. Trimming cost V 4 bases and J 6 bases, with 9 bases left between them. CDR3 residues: CASSGRGAGELFF. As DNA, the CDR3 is TGTGCCAGCAGTGGACGGGGTGCCGGGGAGCTGTTTTTT. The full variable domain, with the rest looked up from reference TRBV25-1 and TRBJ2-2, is EADIYQTPRYLVIGTGKKITLECSQTMGHDKMYWYQQDPGMELHLIHYSYGVNSTEKGDLSSESTVSRIRTEHFPLTLESARPSHTSQYLCASSGRGAGELFFGEGSRLTVL.

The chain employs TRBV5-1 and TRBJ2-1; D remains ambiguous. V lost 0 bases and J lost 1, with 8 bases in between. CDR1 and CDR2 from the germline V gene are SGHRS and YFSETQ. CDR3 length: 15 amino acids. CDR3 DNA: TGCGCCAGCAGCTTGGGCCGCCTTTCCTACAATGAGCAGTTCTTC. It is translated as CASSLGRLSYNEQFF.

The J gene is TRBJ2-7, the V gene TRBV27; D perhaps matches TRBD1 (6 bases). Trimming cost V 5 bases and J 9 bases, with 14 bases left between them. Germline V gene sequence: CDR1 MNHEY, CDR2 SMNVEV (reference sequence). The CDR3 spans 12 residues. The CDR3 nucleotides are TGTGCCAGCAGTACCCAGACAGGCCGGCAGTACTTC. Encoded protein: CASSTQTGRQYF.

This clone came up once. The CDR3 coding sequence is TGTGCCAGTAGGGGACACGCCGAGGGACAGAGGAACACTGAAGCTTTCTTT. Its protein is CASRGHAEGQRNTEAFF. The J gene is TRBJ1-1, the V gene TRBV19, with 7 bases aligning to TRBD1. The V gene end was trimmed by 6 bases and the J gene end by 1 base; junction bases not matched to a gene: 14. This CDR3 region has 17 residues. Germline V CDR1 and CDR2: LNHDA, SQIVND (reference sequence).

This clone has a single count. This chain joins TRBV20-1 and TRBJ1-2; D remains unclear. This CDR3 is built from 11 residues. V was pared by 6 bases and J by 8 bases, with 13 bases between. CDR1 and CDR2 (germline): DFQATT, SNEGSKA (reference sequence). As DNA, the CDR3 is TGCAGTGCAACTGACTCCAGCGGCTACACCTTC. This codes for CSATDSSGYTF.

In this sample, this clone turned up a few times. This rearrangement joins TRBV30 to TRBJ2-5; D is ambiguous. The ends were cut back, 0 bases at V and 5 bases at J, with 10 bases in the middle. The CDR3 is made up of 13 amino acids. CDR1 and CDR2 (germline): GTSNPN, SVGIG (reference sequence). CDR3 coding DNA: TGTGCCTGGAGTGTAGGAAACACGGAGACCCAGTACTTC. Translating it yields CAWSVGNTETQYF.

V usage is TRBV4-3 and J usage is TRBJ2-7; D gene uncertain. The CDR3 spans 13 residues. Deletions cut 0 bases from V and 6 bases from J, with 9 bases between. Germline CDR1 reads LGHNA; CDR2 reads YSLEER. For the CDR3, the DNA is TGCGCCAGCAGCCAAGATGAGGTGGCCGAGCAGTACTTC. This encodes CASSQDEVAEQYF.

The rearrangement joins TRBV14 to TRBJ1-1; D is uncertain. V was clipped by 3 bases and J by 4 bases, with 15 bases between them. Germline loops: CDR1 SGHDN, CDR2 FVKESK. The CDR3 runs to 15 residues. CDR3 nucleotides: TGTGCCAGCAGCCAGGACCGGGCCTTTGGCACTGAAGCTTTCTTT. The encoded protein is CASSQDRAFGTEAFF.

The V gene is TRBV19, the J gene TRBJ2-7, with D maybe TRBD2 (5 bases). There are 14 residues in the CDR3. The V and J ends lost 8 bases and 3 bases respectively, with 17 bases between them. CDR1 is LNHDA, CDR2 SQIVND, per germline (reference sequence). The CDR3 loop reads CASSVGLRVYEQYF. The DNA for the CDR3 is TGTGCCAGTTCCGTAGGACTGCGAGTCTACGAGCAGTACTTC.

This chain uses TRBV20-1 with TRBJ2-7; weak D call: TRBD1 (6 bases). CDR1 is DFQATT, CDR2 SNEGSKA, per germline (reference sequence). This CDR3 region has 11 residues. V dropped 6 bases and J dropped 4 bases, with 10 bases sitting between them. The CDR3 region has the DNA TGCAGTGCGCCCGACAGGTACGAGCAGTACTTC. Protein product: CSAPDRYEQYF.

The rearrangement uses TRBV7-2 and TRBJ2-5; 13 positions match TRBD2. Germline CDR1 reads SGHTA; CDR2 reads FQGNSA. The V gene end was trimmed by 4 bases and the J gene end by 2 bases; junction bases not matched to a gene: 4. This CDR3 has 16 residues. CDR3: CASSSLLAGGQETQYF. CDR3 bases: TGTGCCAGCAGCTCGCTACTAGCGGGGGGGCAAGAGACCCAGTACTTC.

CDR3 sequence reads: CASSVAGTDTQYF. The CDR3 coding sequence is TGTGCCAGCAGCGTAGCCGGGACAGATACGCAGTATTTT. The V call is TRBV9, the J call TRBJ2-3, with no clear D. Trimming removed 0 bases from V and 3 bases from J, with 5 bases in between. The CDR3 is 13 amino acids. Germline CDR1 reads SGDLS; CDR2 reads YYNGEE.

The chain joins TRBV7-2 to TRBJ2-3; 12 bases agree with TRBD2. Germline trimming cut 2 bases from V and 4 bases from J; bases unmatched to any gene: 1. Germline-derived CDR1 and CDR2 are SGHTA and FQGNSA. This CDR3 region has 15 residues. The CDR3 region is CASSLPSGGADTQYF. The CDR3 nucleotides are TGTGCCAGCAGCTTACCTAGCGGGGGGGCAGATACGCAGTATTTT.